A single sample is the source of the 13 T cell receptor beta chains below, sequenced in a study of persistence of HIV-infected CD4 T cells. Stimulation used about 9.5 ug/mL lysate from CMV-infected fibroblasts. CD40L-negative CD69-negative CD45RO-high memory CD4+ T cells were sorted as populations depleted of antigen-responding cells. What these receptors recognize is not known. The libraries were made with immunoSEQ version 4 in survey mode. The protocol was immunoSEQ multiplex PCR, while the TCRdb copy is restricted to in-frame clones and leaves out a portion. The data hold 50,000 or so clones, with around 72% observed a single time. The starting material was CD4+ T cells sorted from PBMCs after approximately 19-hour stimulation, obtained from a patient who received antiretroviral therapy. The receptors originated from an adult man with HIV who was CMV-seropositive.

The V and J genes are TRBV6-5 and TRBJ2-7, with TRBD1 matching over 11 bases. The CDR3 consists of 14 residues. CDR1 MNHEY and CDR2 SVGAGI come from the germline V gene. The junction had 8 bases not matched to a gene; V was cut back by 6 bases and J by 7 bases. CDR3 DNA: TGTGCCAGCAGCACGGACAGGGGGCGGAGGGAGCAGTACTTC. It is translated as CASSTDRGRREQYF.

V is TRBV30 and J is TRBJ2-3; TRBD2 matches at 8 bases. The germline CDR1 and CDR2 sequences are GTSNPN and SVGIG (reference sequence). Losses at the gene ends were 1 base for V and 8 bases for J; bases not matched to a gene: 8. The CDR3 contains 14 residues. The CDR3 spells CAWSGGGGRVTQYF. CDR3 coding DNA: TGTGCCTGGAGTGGCGGCGGGGGGCGAGTTACGCAGTATTTT.

CDR3 sequence: CASSVTGGNQPQHF. The CDR3, as DNA: TGTGCCAGCAGCGTGACAGGGGGTAATCAGCCCCAGCATTTT. The V gene is TRBV7-2, the J gene TRBJ1-5, with 9 positions matching TRBD1. Germline CDR1 is SGHTA and CDR2 is FQGNSA. V trimming: 5 bases; J trimming: 4 bases; junction bases outside the gene matches: 3. CDR3 length: 14 residues.

V usage is TRBV10-3 and J usage is TRBJ1-6; TRBD1 is a possible D gene (6 bases). The CDR3 is 13 amino acids. V lost 3 bases and J 8 bases, leaving 8 bases between the germline ends. Germline values: CDR1 ENHRY, CDR2 SYGVKD. The CDR3 sequence is CAISENRDSPLHF. As DNA, the CDR3 is TGTGCCATCAGTGAAAACAGGGATTCACCCCTCCACTTT.

V and J are TRBV7-3 and TRBJ2-2, with unresolved D. This CDR3 has 12 residues. V was clipped by 5 bases and J by 4 bases, with 5 bases between them. Germline loops: CDR1 SGHTA, CDR2 FQGTGA. As DNA, the CDR3 is TGTGCCAGCAGCCCCACCACCGGGGAGCTGTTTTTT. Amino acid sequence: CASSPTTGELFF.

The rearrangement uses TRBV6-5 and TRBJ1-2; 8 nucleotides match TRBD1. The length of the CDR3 is 15 residues. CDR1 MNHEY and CDR2 SVGAGI come from the germline V gene. J was trimmed by 2 bases and V by 2 bases; bases with no gene match: 4. The CDR3 protein is CASSYAAGGNYGYTF. The CDR3 coding sequence is TGTGCCAGCAGTTACGCGGCAGGGGGCAACTATGGCTACACCTTC.

The chain has TRBV20-1 and TRBJ2-3; D is uncertain. Germline assignment: CDR1 DFQATT and CDR2 SNEGSKA (reference sequence). Trimming stripped 6 bases from V and 9 bases from J, with 13 bases between. The CDR3 runs to 11 residues. The chain's CDR3 is CSANVAITQYF. Written as DNA, the CDR3 is TGCAGTGCCAATGTAGCCATCACGCAGTATTTT.

This clone was counted only a few times. This chain links TRBV6-5 with TRBJ2-5; TRBD2 might be the D (5 bases). Trimming stripped 7 bases from V and 5 bases from J, with 17 bases between. Looked up from germline, CDR1 is MNHEY and CDR2 is SVGAGI. The CDR3 has 14 amino acids. The CDR3 sequence: CASTSEGPRETQYF. The DNA of the CDR3 is TGTGCCAGCACCTCAGAGGGTCCTCGGGAGACCCAGTACTTC.

J is TRBJ2-7 and V is TRBV19; 10 bases are shared with TRBD2. The CDR3 is 16 amino acids. From germline, CDR1 is LNHDA and CDR2 SQIVND (reference sequence). V shed 5 bases, J shed 2 bases, and the junction held 9 bases outside the gene matches. The CDR3 nucleotides are TGTGCCAGTAGTCAGGCTAGCGGGAGAAGTGCCTACGAGCAGTACTTC. It translates to CASSQASGRSAYEQYF.

The table lists this clone with a few counts. A junction end diverges from the germline sequence, so it may reflect a read error. The V call is TRBV7-7, the J call TRBJ1-1; 12 bases line up with TRBD1. Germline V gene sequence: CDR1 SSHAT, CDR2 FNYEAQ (reference sequence). This CDR3 is 18 amino acids long. The CDR3 region has the DNA TGTGCTAGCAGCTTAGAAGGGGGACAGGGGGCTTGGAACACTGAAGCTTTCTTT. It codes for CASSLEGGQGAWNTEAFF.

The genes are TRBV24-1 and TRBJ1-6; D is perhaps TRBD1 (5 bases). CDR3 length: 16 residues. CDR1 is KGHDR and CDR2 is SFDVKD in the germline V gene. Trimming took off 3 bases at V and 7 bases at J, with 15 bases between the two ends. This CDR3 reads CATSDPRGFSNSPLHF. CDR3 nucleotides: TGTGCCACCAGTGATCCCCGGGGGTTCTCAAATTCACCCCTCCACTTT.

The chain uses TRBV25-1 and TRBJ2-5; D is uncertain. The length of the CDR3 is 11 residues. Germline CDR1 MGHDK, CDR2 SYGVNS. Trimming removed 9 bases at V and 4 bases at J, with 9 bases between. CDR3 bases: TGTGCCAGTCAGTCGGGAGAGACCCAGTACTTC. Amino acid sequence: CASQSGETQYF.

The chain is built from TRBV29-1 and TRBJ2-1; no clear D gene. CDR3 length equals 13 residues. V shed 5 bases and J shed 0 bases, with 8 bases lying between them. In germline, CDR1 is SQVTM, CDR2 ANQGSEA. This CDR3 is CSVLPSSYNEQFF. CDR3 DNA sequence: TGCAGCGTTTTGCCTAGCTCCTACAATGAGCAGTTCTTC.